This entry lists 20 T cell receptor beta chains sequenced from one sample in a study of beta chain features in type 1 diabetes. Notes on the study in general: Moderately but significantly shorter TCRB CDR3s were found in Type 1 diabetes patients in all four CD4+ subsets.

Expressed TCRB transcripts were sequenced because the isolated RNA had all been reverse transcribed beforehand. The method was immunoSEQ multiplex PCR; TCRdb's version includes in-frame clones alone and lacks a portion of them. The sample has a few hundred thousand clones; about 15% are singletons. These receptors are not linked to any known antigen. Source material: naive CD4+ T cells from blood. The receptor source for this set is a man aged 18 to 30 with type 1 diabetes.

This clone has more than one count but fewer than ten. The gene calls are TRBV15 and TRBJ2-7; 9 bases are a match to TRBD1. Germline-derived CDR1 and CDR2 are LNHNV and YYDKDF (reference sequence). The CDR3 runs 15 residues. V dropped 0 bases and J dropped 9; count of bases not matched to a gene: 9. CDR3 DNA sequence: TGTGCCACCAGCAGAGATCCGGGTGTGGGACAGGGGCAGTACTTC. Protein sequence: CATSRDPGVGQGQYF.

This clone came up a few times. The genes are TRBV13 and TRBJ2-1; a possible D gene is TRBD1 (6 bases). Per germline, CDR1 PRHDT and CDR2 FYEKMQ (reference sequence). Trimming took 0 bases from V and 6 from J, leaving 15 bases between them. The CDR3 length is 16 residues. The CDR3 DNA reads TGTGCCAGCAGCTTAGGCCTCGGGACACCCATCAATGAGCAGTTCTTC. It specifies CASSLGLGTPINEQFF.

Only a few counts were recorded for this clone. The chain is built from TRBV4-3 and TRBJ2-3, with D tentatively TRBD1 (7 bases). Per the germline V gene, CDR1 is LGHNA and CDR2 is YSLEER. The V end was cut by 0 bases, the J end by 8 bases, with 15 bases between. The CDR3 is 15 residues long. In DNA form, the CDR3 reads TGCGCCAGCAGCCAAGAACCCTCCAGGGGGGTTACGCAGTATTTT. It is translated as CASSQEPSRGVTQYF.

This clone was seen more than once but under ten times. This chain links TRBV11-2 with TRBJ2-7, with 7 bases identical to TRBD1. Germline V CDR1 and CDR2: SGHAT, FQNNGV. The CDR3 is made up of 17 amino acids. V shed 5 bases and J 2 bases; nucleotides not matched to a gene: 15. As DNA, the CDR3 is TGTGCCAGCAGCGAACGACCGACCGGGACAGACACCTACGAGCAGTACTTC. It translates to CASSERPTGTDTYEQYF.

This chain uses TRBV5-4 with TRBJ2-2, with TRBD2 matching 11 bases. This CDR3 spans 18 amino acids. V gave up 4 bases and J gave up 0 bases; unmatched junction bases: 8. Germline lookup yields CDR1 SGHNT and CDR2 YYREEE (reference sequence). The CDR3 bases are TGTGCCAGCAGCGTGAGACTAGCGGGGTTCGCGAACACCGGGGAGCTGTTTTTT. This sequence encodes CASSVRLAGFANTGELFF.

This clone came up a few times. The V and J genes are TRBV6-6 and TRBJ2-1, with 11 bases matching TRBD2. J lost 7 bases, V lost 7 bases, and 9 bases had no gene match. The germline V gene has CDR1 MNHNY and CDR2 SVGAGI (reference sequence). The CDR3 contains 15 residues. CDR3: CASTQTGTSGNEQFF. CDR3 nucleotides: TGTGCCAGCACTCAGACCGGGACTAGCGGAAATGAGCAGTTCTTC.

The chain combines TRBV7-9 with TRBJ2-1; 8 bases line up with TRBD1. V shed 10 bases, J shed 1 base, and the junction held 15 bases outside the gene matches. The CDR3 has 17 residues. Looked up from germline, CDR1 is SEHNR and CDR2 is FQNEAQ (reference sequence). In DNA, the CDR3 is TGTGCCACACAAGCGGGCGGCAGGGGGCAATCCTACAATGAGCAGTTCTTC. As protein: CATQAGGRGQSYNEQFF.

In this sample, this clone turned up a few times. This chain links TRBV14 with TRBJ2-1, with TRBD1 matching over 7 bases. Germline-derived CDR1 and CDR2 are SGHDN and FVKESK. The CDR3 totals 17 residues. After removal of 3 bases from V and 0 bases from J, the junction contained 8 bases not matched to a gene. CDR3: CASSHTGQTSSYNEQFF. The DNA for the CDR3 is TGTGCCAGCAGCCACACGGGACAGACGAGCTCCTACAATGAGCAGTTCTTC.

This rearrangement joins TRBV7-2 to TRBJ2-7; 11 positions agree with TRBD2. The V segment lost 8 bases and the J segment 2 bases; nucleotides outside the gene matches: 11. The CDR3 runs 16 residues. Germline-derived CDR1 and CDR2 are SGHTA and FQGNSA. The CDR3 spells CASGTRSGRDPYEQYF. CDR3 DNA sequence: TGTGCCAGCGGAACCCGTAGCGGGAGGGATCCCTACGAGCAGTACTTC.

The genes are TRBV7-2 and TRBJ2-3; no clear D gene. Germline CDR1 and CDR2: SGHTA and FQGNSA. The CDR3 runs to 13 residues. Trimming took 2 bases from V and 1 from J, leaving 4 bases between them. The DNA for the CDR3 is TGTGCCAGCAGCTTATTCGGCACAGATACGCAGTATTTT. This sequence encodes CASSLFGTDTQYF.

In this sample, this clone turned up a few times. CDR3 residues: CASSLKGTGGINGYTF. The CDR3 nucleotides are TGTGCCAGCAGCCTAAAGGGGACAGGGGGTATTAATGGCTACACCTTC. The rearrangement links TRBV9 to TRBJ1-2, with TRBD1 identical over 11 bases. Germline V gives CDR1 SGDLS, CDR2 YYNGEE. CDR3 length: 16 amino acids. Unmatched junction bases numbered 11, after V lost 4 bases and J lost 6 bases.

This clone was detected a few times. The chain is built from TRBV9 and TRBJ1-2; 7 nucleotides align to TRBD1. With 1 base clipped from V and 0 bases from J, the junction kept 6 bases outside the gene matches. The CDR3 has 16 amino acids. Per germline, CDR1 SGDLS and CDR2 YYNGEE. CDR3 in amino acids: CASSVLGTDSNYGYTF. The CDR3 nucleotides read TGTGCCAGCAGCGTACTGGGGACAGACTCTAACTATGGCTACACCTTC.

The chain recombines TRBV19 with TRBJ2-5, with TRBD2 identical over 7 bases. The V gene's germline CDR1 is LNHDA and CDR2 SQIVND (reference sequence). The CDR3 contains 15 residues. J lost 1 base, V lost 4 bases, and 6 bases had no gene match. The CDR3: CASSTSLAAQETQYF. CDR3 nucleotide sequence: TGTGCCAGTAGTACCTCCCTAGCGGCCCAAGAGACCCAGTACTTC.

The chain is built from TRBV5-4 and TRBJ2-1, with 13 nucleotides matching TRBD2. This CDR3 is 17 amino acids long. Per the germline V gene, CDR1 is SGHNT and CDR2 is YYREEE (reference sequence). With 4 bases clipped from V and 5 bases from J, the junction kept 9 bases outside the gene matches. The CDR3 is CASSRTPGTSGNNEQFF. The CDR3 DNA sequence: TGTGCCAGCAGCCGAACTCCAGGGACTAGCGGGAACAATGAGCAGTTCTTC.

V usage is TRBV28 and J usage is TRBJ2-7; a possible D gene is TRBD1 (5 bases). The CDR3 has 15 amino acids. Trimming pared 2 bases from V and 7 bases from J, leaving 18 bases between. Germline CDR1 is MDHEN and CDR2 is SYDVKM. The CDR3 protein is CASSLRRASIPEQYF. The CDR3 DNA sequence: TGTGCCAGCAGTTTACGCAGGGCCTCGATCCCGGAGCAGTACTTC.

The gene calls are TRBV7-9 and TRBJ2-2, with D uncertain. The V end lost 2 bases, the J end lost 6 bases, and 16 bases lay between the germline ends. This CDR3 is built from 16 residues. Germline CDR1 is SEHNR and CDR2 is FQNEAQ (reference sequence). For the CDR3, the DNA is TGTGCCAGCAGCTTACGCCCCCACACGTTCGCCGGGGAGCTGTTTTTT. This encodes CASSLRPHTFAGELFF.

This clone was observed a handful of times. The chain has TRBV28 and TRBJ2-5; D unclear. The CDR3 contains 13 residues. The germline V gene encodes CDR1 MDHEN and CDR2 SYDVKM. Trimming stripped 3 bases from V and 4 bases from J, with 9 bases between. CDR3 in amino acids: CASSFVGGETQYF. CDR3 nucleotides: TGTGCCAGCAGTTTCGTTGGCGGAGAGACCCAGTACTTC.

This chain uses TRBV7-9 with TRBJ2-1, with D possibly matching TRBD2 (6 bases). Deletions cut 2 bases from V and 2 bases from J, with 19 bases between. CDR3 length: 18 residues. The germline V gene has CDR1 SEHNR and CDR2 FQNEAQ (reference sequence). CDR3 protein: CASSLRLAGTGAYNEQFF. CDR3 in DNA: TGTGCCAGCAGCTTAAGGCTAGCTGGGACGGGAGCCTACAATGAGCAGTTCTTC.

The CDR3 DNA follows: TGTGCCTGGAGTGTACTGGACAGGTCGTACTTC. It codes for CAWSVLDRSYF. The rearrangement uses TRBV30 and TRBJ2-5; 7 bases map to TRBD1. CDR3 size: 11 residues. The ends lost 0 bases at V and 13 bases at J; junction bases unmatched: 5. The germline V gene has CDR1 GTSNPN and CDR2 SVGIG (reference sequence).

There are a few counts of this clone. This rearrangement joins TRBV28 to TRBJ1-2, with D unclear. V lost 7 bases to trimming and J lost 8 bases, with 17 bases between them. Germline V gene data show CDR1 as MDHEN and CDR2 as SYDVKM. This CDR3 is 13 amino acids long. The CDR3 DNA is TGTGCCAGCAAGTCCAGCCCTCGGCGGGGCTACACCTTC. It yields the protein CASKSSPRRGYTF.